The present TCR beta chain was sequenced within a study of T-cell reconstitution after alpha-beta-depleted transplantation in children. The authors prepared the TCRbeta library with unique molecular identifiers. TCRdb itself ran the PCR reads through MiXCR, one entry per CDR3 protein. The sample carries 500,000 to 600,000 distinct CDR3 sequences, around 20% recorded once. At least ten counts were recorded for this clonotype. This sequence was found in a human donor who donated a stem cell graft to a child with acute lymphoblastic leukemia. This specimen consisted of PBMCs from the stem cell graft donor, obtained from the stem cell graft.

The CDR3 protein is CASLGPGDTQYF. In DNA form, the CDR3 reads TGTGCCAGCTTGGGGCCCGGGGATACGCAGTATTTT. This chain connects TRBV5-5 to TRBJ2-3, with TRBD1 as a possible D gene (5 bases). Germline V CDR1 and CDR2: SGHKS, YYEKEE (reference sequence). V was cut by 7 bases and J by 6 bases, with 12 bases left in between. CDR3 length equals 12 residues.